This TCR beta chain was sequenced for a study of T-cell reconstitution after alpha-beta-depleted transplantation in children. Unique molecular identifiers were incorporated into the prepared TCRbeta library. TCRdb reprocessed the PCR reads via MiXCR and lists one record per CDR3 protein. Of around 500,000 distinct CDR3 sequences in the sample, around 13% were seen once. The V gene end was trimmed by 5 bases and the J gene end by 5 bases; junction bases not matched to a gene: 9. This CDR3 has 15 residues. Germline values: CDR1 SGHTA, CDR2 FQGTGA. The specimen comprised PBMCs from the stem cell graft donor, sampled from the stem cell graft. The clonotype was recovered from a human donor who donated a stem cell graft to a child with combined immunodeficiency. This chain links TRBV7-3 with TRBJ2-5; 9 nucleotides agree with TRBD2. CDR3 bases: TGTGCCAGCAGCATACGCGGGGGGGCCGGGGAGACCCAGTACTTC. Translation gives CASSIRGGAGETQYF.